This TCR beta chain was obtained from a study of technical replicates of blood from a few donors. Assay: immunoSEQ multiplex PCR; the TCRdb copy retains only in-frame clones and omits some. The top ten hold 0.35% to 0.45% of the sample, which has some 80,000 clones, less than 95% seen once. CDR3 length: 14 residues. Germline V CDR1 and CDR2: MNHEY, SVGAGI. V shed 6 bases and J 3 bases; nucleotides not matched to a gene: 6. This clone was recorded only once. The origin of this receptor is a human donor in good health. Sequencing used T cells isolated from PBMCs. The chain uses TRBV6-5 and TRBJ2-5; 8 bases agree with TRBD2. CDR3 nucleotides: TGTGCCAGCAGGGCTAGCGGGTCTAAAGAGACCCAGTACTTC. This encodes CASRASGSKETQYF.